This T cell receptor (beta chain) was identified during a study of T cells expressing NK-cell markers. This CDR3 contains 13 residues. Germline V gene sequence: CDR1 SQVTM, CDR2 ANQGSEA. Whole-study results and caveats: For about six donors, the dominant NKG2C+ clonotypes made up about 1.0-8% of their CD8+ T cells.

TCRdb reprocessed the 5' RACE reads, with one entry per CDR3 protein and no DNA. The table gives tens of thousands of distinct CDR3 sequences; the top ten clones make up over 50% of it. A note on this clonotype: Its antigen is still unknown.

V gene TRBV29-1 combines with J gene TRBJ2-7; the TCRdb D gene call, TRBD1, has no DNA to confirm it. The sequence came from a woman between 18 and 70 years old in good health. The sample taken for sequencing was blood T cells: a sorted CD56 or NKG2C T cell subset, CD4+ or CD8+ T cells, or bulk PBMC T cells (not recorded which). The CDR3 loop reads CSVEGGAKNEQYF.